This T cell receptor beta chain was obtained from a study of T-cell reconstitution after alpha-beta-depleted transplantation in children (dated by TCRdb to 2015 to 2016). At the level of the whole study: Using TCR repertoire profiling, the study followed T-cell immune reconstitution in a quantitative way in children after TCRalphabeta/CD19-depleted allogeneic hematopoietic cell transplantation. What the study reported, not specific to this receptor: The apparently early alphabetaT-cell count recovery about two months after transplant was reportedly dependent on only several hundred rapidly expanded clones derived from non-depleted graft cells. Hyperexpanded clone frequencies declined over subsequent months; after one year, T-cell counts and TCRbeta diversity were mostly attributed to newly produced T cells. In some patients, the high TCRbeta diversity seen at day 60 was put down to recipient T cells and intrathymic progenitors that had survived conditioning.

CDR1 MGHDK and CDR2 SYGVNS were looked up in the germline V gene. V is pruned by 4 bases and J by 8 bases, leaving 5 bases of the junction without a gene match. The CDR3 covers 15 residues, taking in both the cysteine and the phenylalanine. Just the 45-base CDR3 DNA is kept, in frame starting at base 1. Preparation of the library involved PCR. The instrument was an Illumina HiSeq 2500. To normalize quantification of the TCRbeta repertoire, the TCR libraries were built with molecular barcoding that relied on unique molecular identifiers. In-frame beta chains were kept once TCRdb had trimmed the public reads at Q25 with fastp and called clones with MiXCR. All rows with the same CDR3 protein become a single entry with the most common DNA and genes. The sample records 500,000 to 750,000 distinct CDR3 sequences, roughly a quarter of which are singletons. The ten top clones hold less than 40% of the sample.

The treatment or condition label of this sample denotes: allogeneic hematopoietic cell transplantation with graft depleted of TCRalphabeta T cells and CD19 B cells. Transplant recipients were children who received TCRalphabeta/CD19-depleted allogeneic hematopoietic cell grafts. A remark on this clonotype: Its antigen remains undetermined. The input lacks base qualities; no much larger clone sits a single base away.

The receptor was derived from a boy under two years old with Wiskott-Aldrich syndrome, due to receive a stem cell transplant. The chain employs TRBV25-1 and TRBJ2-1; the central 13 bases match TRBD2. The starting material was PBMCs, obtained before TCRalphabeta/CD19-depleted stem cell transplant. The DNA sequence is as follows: TGTGCCAGCAGTGGACTAGCGGGAGGTTCGGATGAGCAGTTCTTC. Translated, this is CASSGLAGGSDEQFF.